A selection of T cell receptor beta chains follows, all from one sample in a study of CD8 T cells in Susac syndrome. MiXCR was run by TCRdb on the immunoSEQ multiplex PCR reads, yielding one entry per CDR3 protein. The table lists about 400,000 distinct CDR3 sequences, more than 80% of them singletons. Sequences were obtained from CD8+ T cells from PBMCs. These receptors originate from a human donor with multiple sclerosis. Both conserved end residues are part of each CDR3. A D gene is named only where the DNA matches it firmly. Clone size is shown for a subset of rows, as once, few, many or a class of expanded clone.

D: TRBD1
size: NA
J: TRBJ1-1
V: TRBV3-1
DNA: TGTGCCAGCAGCCATATAGACAGGGCGGACACTGAAGCTTTCTTT
CDR3: CASSHIDRADTEAFF

D: TRBD1
size: NA
J: TRBJ1-1
V: TRBV5-1
DNA: TGCGCCAGCAGCTTTCCAGGGACAGATGAAGCTTTCTTT
CDR3: CASSFPGTDEAFF

D: TRBD2
size: once
J: TRBJ2-3
V: TRBV6-5
DNA: TGTGCCAGCAGTTACTCGCCTCGGCGGGAGGATCGGGATACGCAGTATTTT
CDR3: CASSYSPRREDRDTQYF

D: NA
size: NA
J: TRBJ1-5
V: TRBV27
DNA: TGTGCCAGCAGTTTATCTGGAGAGAGTCAGCCCCAGCATTTT
CDR3: CASSLSGESQPQHF

D: TRBD2
size: NA
J: TRBJ2-1
V: TRBV7-9
DNA: TGTGCCAGCAGCTTTAGCACGAGGGGAGGGCCCCAGTTCTTC
CDR3: CASSFSTRGGPQFF

D: NA
size: NA
J: TRBJ2-7
V: TRBV7-8
DNA: TGTGCCAGCAGCTTCTCCGGCGCAGTGGGCGAGCAGTACTTC
CDR3: CASSFSGAVGEQYF

D: NA
size: NA
J: TRBJ1-1
V: TRBV19
DNA: TGTGCCAGTAGCGACGGAAGGAACACTGAAGCTTTCTTT
CDR3: CASSDGRNTEAFF

D: TRBD2
size: NA
J: TRBJ2-3
V: TRBV7-9
DNA: TGTGCCAGCAGCCCCAGGGAGGGCGGCACAGATACGCAGTATTTT
CDR3: CASSPREGGTDTQYF

D: TRBD2
size: NA
J: TRBJ2-1
V: TRBV11-2
DNA: TGTGCCAGCAGCGGTCCAGGGACTATTGAGCAGTTCTTC
CDR3: CASSGPGTIEQFF

D: NA
size: NA
J: TRBJ2-7
V: TRBV2
DNA: TGTGCCAGCAGTGTTGATTTCGGCTACGAGCAGTACTTC
CDR3: CASSVDFGYEQYF

D: NA
size: NA
J: TRBJ2-3
V: TRBV4-1
DNA: TGCGCCAGCAGCCACATACGGGACCTCCCCAGAGGAGATACGCAGTATTTT
CDR3: CASSHIRDLPRGDTQYF

D: TRBD1
size: few
J: TRBJ2-4
V: TRBV18
DNA: TGTGCCAGCTCGCCCATCTCGACAGGGGGCAAAAACATTCAGTACTTC
CDR3: CASSPISTGGKNIQYF

D: NA
size: NA
J: TRBJ2-3
V: TRBV9
DNA: TGTGCCAGCAGGGATTCGACAGATACGCAGTATTTT
CDR3: CASRDSTDTQYF

D: TRBD2
size: NA
J: TRBJ2-1
V: TRBV20-1
DNA: TGCAGTGCTAGAGATAGCGGGAGGGCCTTTGAGCAGTTCTTC
CDR3: CSARDSGRAFEQFF

D: TRBD1
size: few
J: TRBJ2-7
V: TRBV5-6
DNA: TGTGCCAGCAGCTTGCTACGACAGGGGGCCTCCTACGAGCAGTACTTC
CDR3: CASSLLRQGASYEQYF

D: NA
size: NA
J: TRBJ2-3
V: TRBV4-1
DNA: TGCGCCAGCAGCCAAGAAGACGGGTCCGCAGATACGCAGTATTTT
CDR3: CASSQEDGSADTQYF

D: NA
size: NA
J: TRBJ1-1
V: TRBV2
DNA: TGTGCCAGCGCGGGGACATTGAACACTGAAGCTTTCTTT
CDR3: CASAGTLNTEAFF

D: NA
size: NA
J: TRBJ2-7
V: TRBV4-2
DNA: TGTGCCAGCAGCCAGCACCCAGGGGCCCCAGAGCAGTACTTC
CDR3: CASSQHPGAPEQYF

D: NA
size: NA
J: TRBJ2-5
V: TRBV27
DNA: TGTGCCAGCAGTGCTGGCCGCGGCCCACAAGAGACCCAGTACTTC
CDR3: CASSAGRGPQETQYF

D: NA
size: NA
J: TRBJ1-5
V: TRBV15
DNA: TGTGCCACCAGCAGAGATCTGGGAGGGATTCAGCCCCAGCATTTT
CDR3: CATSRDLGGIQPQHF

D: NA
size: NA
J: TRBJ2-3
V: TRBV19
DNA: TGTGCCAGCAGGGAGGGGGCTCCCAGGGGCACAGATACGCAGTATTTT
CDR3: CASREGAPRGTDTQYF

D: NA
size: NA
J: TRBJ2-1
V: TRBV14
DNA: TGTGCCAGCAGCGGTTCCGGGGACAATGAGCAGTTCTTC
CDR3: CASSGSGDNEQFF

D: TRBD2
size: NA
J: TRBJ2-1
V: TRBV7-9
DNA: TGTGCCAGCAGCCCAGCTAGCGGGGGGGACTACAATGAGCAGTTCTTC
CDR3: CASSPASGGDYNEQFF

D: NA
size: NA
J: TRBJ1-4
V: TRBV5-6
DNA: TGTGCCAGCAGCTATACAGAGGAAAAACTGTTTTTT
CDR3: CASSYTEEKLFF

D: NA
size: NA
J: TRBJ1-2
V: TRBV4-1
DNA: TGCGCCAGCAGCCAAGATGTCGGCGAGTGGGACTACTATGGCTACACCTTC
CDR3: CASSQDVGEWDYYGYTF

D: TRBD2
size: NA
J: TRBJ2-5
V: TRBV5-6
DNA: TGTGCCAGCAGCTTAGGAGCGGGGGAAGAGACCCAGTACTTC
CDR3: CASSLGAGEETQYF

D: TRBD1
size: once
J: TRBJ1-1
V: TRBV5-5
DNA: TGTGCCAGCAGCCAGACAGGGATTGGCGGCACTGAAGCTTTCTTT
CDR3: CASSQTGIGGTEAFF

D: NA
size: NA
J: TRBJ2-1
V: TRBV19
DNA: TGTGCCAGTAGGAGAGGGAGTGGGAATGAGCAGTTCTTC
CDR3: CASRRGSGNEQFF

D: NA
size: NA
J: TRBJ2-7
V: TRBV6-1
DNA: TGTGCCAGCAGTGAAAGGTCAATAACCTACGAGCAGTACTTC
CDR3: CASSERSITYEQYF

D: NA
size: NA
J: TRBJ2-3
V: TRBV27
DNA: TGTGCCAGCAGTATCACCCCCGAGGGGGGGGGCCCCACCACAGATACGCAGTATTTT
CDR3: CASSITPEGGGPTTDTQYF

D: NA
size: NA
J: TRBJ2-7
V: TRBV2
DNA: TGTGCCAGCAGTGGGGGGGACCCGCTAGCCTACGAGCAGTACTTC
CDR3: CASSGGDPLAYEQYF

D: NA
size: NA
J: TRBJ2-1
V: TRBV4-1
DNA: TGCGCCAGCAGCCAGCACTACAATGAGCAGTTCTTC
CDR3: CASSQHYNEQFF

D: NA
size: NA
J: TRBJ2-1
V: TRBV7-6
DNA: TGTGCCAGCAGCCACGGAGCCCTCTCCTACAATGAGCAGTTCTTC
CDR3: CASSHGALSYNEQFF

D: NA
size: NA
J: TRBJ2-7
V: TRBV20-1
DNA: TGCAGTGCTAGAGATTTCTACTCCTACGAGCAGTACTTC
CDR3: CSARDFYSYEQYF

D: NA
size: NA
J: TRBJ2-1
V: TRBV29-1
DNA: TGCAGCGCGCTGCGAGCGGACTCCTACAATGAGCAGTTCTTC
CDR3: CSALRADSYNEQFF

D: NA
size: NA
J: TRBJ1-4
V: TRBV15
DNA: TGTGCCACCAGTAACCGGGCTAGTAATGAAAAACTGTTTTTT
CDR3: CATSNRASNEKLFF

D: NA
size: once
J: TRBJ2-7
V: TRBV18
DNA: TGTGCCAGCTCCCGCGGGTGGGGGTCCTACGAGCAGTACTTC
CDR3: CASSRGWGSYEQYF

D: NA
size: NA
J: TRBJ2-1
V: TRBV6-6
DNA: TGTGCCAGCAGTTACTTGGCGGGGATTTTTGTCAATGAGCAGTTCTTC
CDR3: CASSYLAGIFVNEQFF

D: TRBD1
size: NA
J: TRBJ2-7
V: TRBV11-2
DNA: TGTGCCAGCAGCTCCTGGGACAGGGGCAACGAGCAGTACTTC
CDR3: CASSSWDRGNEQYF

D: NA
size: NA
J: TRBJ1-1
V: TRBV20-1
DNA: TGCAGTGCTAGAGATCCGATCCTGAACACTGAAGCTTTCTTT
CDR3: CSARDPILNTEAFF

D: NA
size: NA
J: TRBJ1-4
V: TRBV12-3/TRBV12-4
DNA: TGTGCCAGCTCGGTCGGACAAAATAATGAAAAACTGTTTTTT
CDR3: CASSVGQNNEKLFF